These 10 T cell receptor beta chains share one sample of origin, sequenced in a study of regulatory T cells in long-lasting Graves disease. Described time point: persistent/refractory GD, antithyroid drugs over 5 years with positive TRAb. RNA from PBMCs was the source of the TCR library. To make TCR beta libraries, researchers used iRepertoire HTBI primers and Arm-PCR of CDR3 regions. Each CDR3 protein gets one entry after TCRdb re-called the multiplex PCR reads with MiXCR. The sample contains around 500,000 distinct CDR3 sequences, roughly 20% of which appear only once. Sequenced here: peripheral blood mononuclear cells (PBMCs), sampled when the disease was refractory, from a patient treated with antithyroid drugs. All receptors derive from a female donor with Graves disease.

This chain connects TRBV9 to TRBJ2-7; a weak D match, TRBD2 (5 bases). V dropped 1 base and J dropped 7 bases, with 15 bases sitting between them. CDR3 length: 14 residues. Germline V gene lookup returns CDR1 SGDLS and CDR2 YYNGEE. The CDR3 DNA is TGTGCCAGCAGCGTAACGTTGATCGGAGGTGAGCAGTACTTC. Residues: CASSVTLIGGEQYF.

This clonotype was found many times. The rearrangement uses TRBV30 and TRBJ1-5; a weak D match, TRBD1 (6 bases). The CDR3 is made up of 14 amino acids. The V gene's germline CDR1 is GTSNPN and CDR2 SVGIG (reference sequence). CDR3 amino acids: CAYQRRGLGGPQHF. The CDR3 DNA sequence: TGTGCTTACCAGCGACGGGGGCTGGGAGGGCCCCAGCATTTT.

Notes on this clonotype: One base separates it from a far larger clone, so it is likely a read error. This chain uses TRBV2 with TRBJ2-2, with a weak D call TRBD2 (5 bases). This CDR3 is 13 amino acids long. Germline V lookup: CDR1 SNHLY, CDR2 FYNNEI. The CDR3 sequence: CASRETATGELLF. CDR3 sequence (DNA): TGTGCCAGCAGGGAGACGGCCACCGGGGAGCTGCTTTTT.

The count of this clonotype is one. This rearrangement joins TRBV20-1 to TRBJ2-5; 9 bases are shared with TRBD1. The CDR3 covers 15 residues. Losses at the gene ends were 5 bases for V and 5 bases for J; bases not matched to a gene: 12. CDR1 is DFQATT and CDR2 is SNEGSKA in the germline V gene (reference sequence). For the CDR3, the DNA is TGCAGTGCTTCTGCCGGCACTGGGACAGGGGAGACCCAGTACTTC. Amino acids: CSASAGTGTGETQYF.

This rearrangement joins TRBV6-1 to TRBJ2-7; D is uncertain. V was pared by 5 bases and J by 7 bases, with 15 bases between. This CDR3 contains 13 residues. Germline assignment: CDR1 MNHNS and CDR2 SASEGT. The CDR3 loop is CASSQSGRPEQYF. CDR3 bases: TGTGCCAGCAGTCAATCAGGACGTCCGGAGCAGTACTTC.

This clonotype was seen repeatedly, ten times or more. The chain employs TRBV20-1 and TRBJ2-7; 8 bases map to TRBD2. Germline lookup yields CDR1 DFQATT and CDR2 SNEGSKA (reference sequence). Trimming took 3 bases from V and 5 from J; bases not matched to a gene: 3. CDR3 length: 12 amino acids. The CDR3 coding sequence is TGCAGTGCTAGCGGGAGGGTGAACGAGCAGTACTTC. This encodes CSASGRVNEQYF.

The gene calls are TRBV19 and TRBJ1-1; D is perhaps TRBD1 (5 bases). This CDR3 comprises 14 residues. V gave up 2 bases and J gave up 5 bases, with 12 bases separating them. Germline CDR1 LNHDA, CDR2 SQIVND (reference sequence). The CDR3 region is CASSILVGDTEAFF. CDR3 bases: TGTGCCAGTAGTATATTGGTGGGGGATACTGAAGCTTTCTTT.

This clonotype came up a few times. The chain combines TRBV15 with TRBJ2-7; 8 positions match TRBD1. This CDR3 comprises 19 residues. The germline gives CDR1 LNHNV, CDR2 YYDKDF (reference sequence). Trimming took 5 bases from V and 1 from J; bases not matched to a gene: 19. The DNA of the CDR3 is TGTGCCACCAGCGGATACACGACAGGGGAACTTTCCCCATCCTACGAGCAGTACTTC. Translating it yields CATSGYTTGELSPSYEQYF.

This clonotype has only a few counts. The CDR3 DNA follows: TGCAGTGCTAGAGCGTCCACCAGCAATCAGCCCCAGCATTTT. Its translation is CSARASTSNQPQHF. The V call is TRBV20-1, the J call TRBJ1-5; no firm D call. Germline CDR1 DFQATT, CDR2 SNEGSKA (reference sequence). The CDR3 consists of 14 residues. Between the trimmed V and J ends, which lost 1 base and 1 base, there was a span of 8 bases.

In DNA, the CDR3 is TGTGCCACTAGGGCCGGGGGCACTGAAGCTTTCTTT. This sequence encodes CATRAGGTEAFF. The chain employs TRBV15 and TRBJ1-1, with a possible D match to TRBD1 (5 bases). The CDR3 has 12 residues. Germline V gene data show CDR1 as LNHNV and CDR2 as YYDKDF (reference sequence). V was pared by 9 bases and J by 4 bases, with 12 bases between.